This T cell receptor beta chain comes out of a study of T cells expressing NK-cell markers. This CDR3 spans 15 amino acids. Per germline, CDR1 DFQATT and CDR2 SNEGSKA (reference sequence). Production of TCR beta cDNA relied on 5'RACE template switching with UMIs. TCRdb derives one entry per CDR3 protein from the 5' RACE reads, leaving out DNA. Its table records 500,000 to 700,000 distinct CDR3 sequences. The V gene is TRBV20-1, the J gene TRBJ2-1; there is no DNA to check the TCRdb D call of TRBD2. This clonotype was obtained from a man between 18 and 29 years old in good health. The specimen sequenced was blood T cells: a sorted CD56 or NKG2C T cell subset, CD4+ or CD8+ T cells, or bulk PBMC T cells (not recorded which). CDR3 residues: CSARSSGVTFNEQFF.